The 21 T cell receptor beta chains given below trace back to one sample, sequenced in a study of naive and memory T cell subsets (dated by TCRdb to about 2017). The library was built by means of UMI-ligation and nested PCR. The sample was run on an Illumina MiSeq. To cover both TRBC1 and TRBC2, the beta constant-region primer consisted of an equimolar mix of two oligonucleotides. The ligated cDNA went through four rounds of PCR with nested alpha and beta constant-region primers together with the SP2 primer. Through fastp at Q25 and MiXCR, TCRdb rebuilt clones from the public reads, retaining in-frame beta chains. Each entry is one CDR3 protein sequence, shown with its most common DNA and genes. Here the sample has approximately 16,000 distinct CDR3 sequences; approximately 9.4% occur a single time. Of the sample, roughly 23% is held by the ten largest clones. Material for sequencing was central memory CD8+ T cells from blood. The cell subset or site label on this specimen signifies: central memory, CD45RA- CD27+. These receptors originate from a human donor in good health.

This clonotype was seen at least ten times. The V call is TRBV7-9, the J call TRBJ2-5; unclear D gene. The germline V gene has CDR1 SEHNR and CDR2 FQNEAQ (reference sequence). Trimming took off 0 bases at V and 6 bases at J, with 5 bases between the two ends. This CDR3 region has 12 residues. CDR3 nucleotides: TGTGCCAGCAGCTTAGCCGTCCAGACCCAGTACTTC. This codes for CASSLAVQTQYF.

The chain employs TRBV15 and TRBJ2-5; D gene ambiguous. CDR3 length equals 12 residues. The germline V gene encodes CDR1 LNHNV and CDR2 YYDKDF (reference sequence). V lost 6 bases and J 3 bases, leaving 8 bases between the germline ends. The CDR3 sequence: CATRGSKETQYF. CDR3 nucleotides: TGTGCCACCAGAGGGTCTAAAGAGACCCAGTACTTC.

This clonotype was seen a few times. The chain recombines TRBV29-1 with TRBJ1-3; D may be TRBD1 (6 bases). Germline loops: CDR1 SQVTM, CDR2 ANQGSEA. The germline V and J ends were trimmed by 0 bases and 2 bases, with 14 bases remaining between them. This CDR3 is 16 amino acids long. The CDR3 nucleotides are TGCAGCGTTGAAGATGACCTTGGACAGACTGGAAACACCATATATTTT. Translated: CSVEDDLGQTGNTIYF.

This clonotype was recorded at least ten times. A read error may be the cause here, since a much bigger clone is one base away. The chain combines TRBV20-1 with TRBJ2-3; 9 bases map to TRBD2. Germline V CDR1 and CDR2: DFQATT, SNEGSKA (reference sequence). CDR3 size: 15 residues. Unmatched junction bases numbered 5, after V lost 0 bases and J lost 4 bases. The CDR3 nucleotides read TGCAGTGCTAGAGAGGGCGGGGGGGAGGCAGATACGCAGTATTTT. It is translated as CSAREGGGEADTQYF.

This clonotype came up a few times. This chain connects TRBV13 to TRBJ2-1; 8 bases fit TRBD2. J gave up 7 bases and V 0 bases, and 8 bases lay outside the gene matches. Germline V gene data show CDR1 as PRHDT and CDR2 as FYEKMQ (reference sequence). This CDR3 contains 16 residues. The chain's CDR3 is CASSLGPQRGTNEQFF. The CDR3 DNA is TGTGCCAGCAGCTTAGGCCCCCAGCGGGGGACGAATGAGCAGTTCTTC.

This clonotype showed up many times. The V call is TRBV7-2, the J call TRBJ2-7, with no clear D. Germline CDR1 SGHTA, CDR2 FQGNSA. The CDR3 runs 16 residues. Trimming took 1 base from V and 0 from J, leaving 13 bases between them. This CDR3 is CASSLEDWLISYEQYF. CDR3 in DNA: TGTGCCAGCAGCTTAGAAGATTGGCTGATCTCCTACGAGCAGTACTTC.

There are a few counts of this clonotype. V and J are TRBV2 and TRBJ2-7; 8 bases match TRBD2. Trimming at V came to 4 bases and at J to 2 bases, leaving 7 bases not matched to a gene. Germline CDR1 and CDR2: SNHLY and FYNNEI. The CDR3 consists of 15 residues. The CDR3 loop is CASSGAGTRAYEQYF. CDR3 in DNA: TGTGCCAGCAGTGGGGCGGGGACTAGGGCCTACGAGCAGTACTTC.

This clonotype was seen ten or more times. The V gene is TRBV7-9, the J gene TRBJ2-7; TRBD1 matches at 10 bases. The CDR3 has 15 residues. Looked up from germline, CDR1 is SEHNR and CDR2 is FQNEAQ (reference sequence). Trimming at V came to 6 bases and at J to 7 bases, leaving 12 bases not matched to a gene. The CDR3 region is CASRQRDRGSEEQYF. In nucleotides, the CDR3 is TGTGCCAGCAGGCAGCGGGACAGGGGTTCGGAGGAGCAGTACTTC.

In its sample, this clonotype was seen a few times. The genes are TRBV11-2 and TRBJ1-1; 7 bases match TRBD1. With 3 bases clipped from V and 6 bases from J, the junction kept 4 bases outside the gene matches. CDR1 and CDR2 (germline): SGHAT, FQNNGV. This CDR3 spans 13 amino acids. The CDR3 here is CASSFGDRPEAFF. For the CDR3, the DNA is TGTGCCAGCAGCTTCGGGGACAGACCTGAAGCTTTCTTT.

This clonotype has a count of ten or more. V and J are TRBV5-1 and TRBJ2-7; D may be TRBD1 (6 bases). The CDR3 is 12 amino acids. The V end lost 0 bases, the J end lost 6 bases, and 7 bases lay between the germline ends. Germline CDR1 and CDR2: SGHRS and YFSETQ. CDR3 coding DNA: TGCGCCAGCAGCTTGGGAGGGGGCGAGCAGTACTTC. Encoded protein: CASSLGGGEQYF.

In its sample, this clonotype is large. The V call is TRBV12-3 or TRBV12-4, the J call TRBJ2-5; D may be TRBD2 (6 bases). The CDR3 runs 13 residues. The V end lost 5 bases, the J end lost 5 bases, and 12 bases lay between the germline ends. The CDR3 DNA is TGTGCCAGCAGTAAACCGGAGGGGGAGACCCAGTACTTC. Translated: CASSKPEGETQYF.

This clonotype was observed at least ten times. This rearrangement joins TRBV12-3 or TRBV12-4 to TRBJ2-7; maybe TRBD2 (5 bases). The CDR3 runs 13 residues. V was shortened by 8 bases and J by 2 bases, with 13 bases between the two germline ends. The CDR3 here is CASGPGSAYEQYF. CDR3 sequence (DNA): TGTGCCAGCGGACCTGGGAGTGCCTACGAGCAGTACTTC.

This clonotype was recorded many times. This chain connects TRBV6-5 to TRBJ2-2; TRBD1 might be the D (6 bases). This CDR3 contains 16 residues. The germline V gene has CDR1 MNHEY and CDR2 SVGAGI. Trimming cost V 6 bases and J 7 bases, with 21 bases left between them. CDR3 sequence reads: CASRAQGNFGGGELFF. The CDR3 coding sequence is TGTGCCAGCAGGGCACAGGGAAACTTTGGGGGCGGGGAGCTGTTTTTT.

By sample fraction, this clonotype is medium-sized (0.01 to 0.1%). The rearrangement links TRBV5-6 to TRBJ2-7; a weak D match, TRBD1 (5 bases). This CDR3 is 15 amino acids long. V was cut by 3 bases and J by 3 bases, with 16 bases left in between. From germline, CDR1 is SGHDT and CDR2 YYEEEE. The CDR3 coding sequence is TGTGCCAGCAGCTCCAGGGTTTCCCTCTACTACGAGCAGTACTTC. It encodes CASSSRVSLYYEQYF. Based on the CDR3 plus reference TRBV5-6 and TRBJ2-7, the full variable domain is DAGVTQSPTHLIKTRGQQVTLRCSPKSGHDTVSWYQQALGQGPQFIFQYYEEEERQRGNFPDRFSGHQFPNYSSELNVNALLLGDSALYLCASSSRVSLYYEQYFGPGTRLTVT.

This clonotype was recorded a few times. The V gene is TRBV4-2, the J gene TRBJ1-2, with a possible D match to TRBD1 (6 bases). V was trimmed by 1 base and J by 4 bases, leaving 13 bases between them. CDR1 is LGHNA and CDR2 is YNFKEQ in the germline V gene. This CDR3 is 15 amino acids long. CDR3 DNA sequence: TGTGCCAGCAGCCAAGGGGGGCAGGGGCCCTATGGCTACACCTTC. Translated, it gives CASSQGGQGPYGYTF.

This clonotype has only a few counts. This chain links TRBV6-4 with TRBJ1-1; D is perhaps TRBD1 (5 bases). Germline assignment: CDR1 MRHNA and CDR2 SNTAGT. This CDR3 spans 14 amino acids. V was trimmed by 6 bases and J by 5 bases, leaving 16 bases between them. The DNA of the CDR3 is TGTGCCAGCAGAATGACAGTGGGTGTAACTGAAGCTTTCTTT. Amino acids: CASRMTVGVTEAFF.

This clonotype was observed a few times. This sequence joins TRBV11-3 and TRBJ1-1; TRBD1 might be the D (5 bases). The CDR3 is 14 residues long. CDR1 SGHNT and CDR2 YENEEA come from the germline V gene. V lost 4 bases and J lost 5, with 14 bases in between. As DNA, the CDR3 is TGTGCCAGCAGCTACCCTGGGGCCGGGACTGAAGCTTTCTTT. It encodes CASSYPGAGTEAFF.

The rearrangement links TRBV5-6 to TRBJ2-7, with 9 nucleotides matching TRBD2. CDR1 SGHDT and CDR2 YYEEEE come from the germline V gene. This CDR3 region has 14 residues. V lost 5 bases to trimming and J lost 2 bases; unmatched junction nucleotides: 5. CDR3 sequence: CASSSGTSPYEQYF. Written as DNA, the CDR3 is TGTGCCAGCAGTTCCGGGACTAGCCCCTACGAGCAGTACTTC. The full variable domain, completed using reference TRBV5-6 and TRBJ2-7, is DAGVTQSPTHLIKTRGQQVTLRCSPKSGHDTVSWYQQALGQGPQFIFQYYEEEERQRGNFPDRFSGHQFPNYSSELNVNALLLGDSALYLCASSSGTSPYEQYFGPGTRLTVT.

This clonotype came up a few times. J is TRBJ2-1 and V is TRBV20-1; 8 nucleotides align to TRBD1. The CDR3 has 14 residues. The J segment lost 5 bases and the V segment lost 4 bases, leaving 7 bases of the junction unmatched. The V gene's germline CDR1 is DFQATT and CDR2 SNEGSKA (reference sequence). The CDR3 nucleotides read TGCAGTGCTATGGCCGGGACAGGAGACAATGAGCAGTTCTTC. Translating gives CSAMAGTGDNEQFF.

The chain is built from TRBV20-1 and TRBJ2-1; TRBD2 is a possible D gene (6 bases). Germline V gives CDR1 DFQATT, CDR2 SNEGSKA (reference sequence). The CDR3 totals 14 residues. With 4 bases removed from V and 7 bases from J, the gap between germline ends came to 17 bases. The CDR3 nucleotides read TGCAGTGCTAAAGACGGCGGGGAGACGAATGAGCAGTTCTTC. Amino acids: CSAKDGGETNEQFF.

The chain is built from TRBV4-1 and TRBJ2-1; D gene unclear. Germline CDR1 is MGHRA and CDR2 is YSYEKL. CDR3 length: 15 residues. The V gene lost 4 bases and the J gene lost 0 bases, with 10 bases spanning the gap. As DNA, the CDR3 is TGCGCCAGCAGCCCGGACGTGGGCTCCTACAATGAGCAGTTCTTC. As protein: CASSPDVGSYNEQFF.